This T cell receptor beta chain was recovered during a study of T cells in Graves' hyperthyroidism and ophthalmopathy. TCR beta CDR3 regions were amplified from RNA transcripts. The primer set for the first-round RT-PCR of the TCR CDR3 was HTBI. In TCRdb, the multiplex PCR reads were re-called with MiXCR into one record per CDR3 protein. The sample includes a few hundred thousand distinct CDR3 sequences, 14% seen only once; the top ten take roughly 5.7%. This clonotype turned up a few times. Per germline, CDR1 SGHAT and CDR2 FQNNGV. The V gene end was trimmed by 5 bases and the J gene end by 4 bases; junction bases not matched to a gene: 10. The length of the CDR3 is 15 residues.

The V gene is TRBV11-2, the J gene TRBJ2-7; 8 bases agree with TRBD2. The specimen was blood. The source is a woman aged 25-40 years with Graves' hyperthyroidism that later progressed to Graves' ophthalmopathy. The CDR3: CASSPGGAGEYEQYF. CDR3 nucleotides: TGTGCCAGCAGCCCGGGGGGGGCGGGAGAATACGAGCAGTACTTC.